This entry lists 9 T cell receptor beta chains sequenced from one sample in a study of long-term antiretroviral therapy in people with HIV. Run at survey level, the immunoSEQ assay was version v3.0. Assay: immunoSEQ multiplex PCR; the TCRdb copy retains only in-frame clones and omits some. Of about 20,000 clones in the sample, around 80% were seen once. This specimen consisted of unsorted PBMCs, obtained 0.6 years after starting antiretroviral therapy. These receptors all come from a woman aged 18-35 years with HIV.

The chain carries TRBV27 and TRBJ2-1, with 8 bases aligning to TRBD2. The CDR3 contains 16 residues. Germline CDR1 MNHEY, CDR2 SMNVEV (reference sequence). Germline trimming cut 7 bases from V and 0 bases from J; bases unmatched to any gene: 8. CDR3 amino acids: CASTLSAGASYNEQFF. The CDR3, as DNA: TGTGCCAGCACCTTATCAGCGGGAGCCTCCTACAATGAGCAGTTCTTC.

DNA for the CDR3: TGTGCCAGCAGCCTTGTTAGCGGAAACTACAATGAGCAGTTCTTC. Its translation is CASSLVSGNYNEQFF. This rearrangement joins TRBV11-2 to TRBJ2-1; D is perhaps TRBD2 (6 bases). The V gene's germline CDR1 is SGHAT and CDR2 FQNNGV. The CDR3 has 15 amino acids. V gave up 5 bases and J gave up 3 bases, with 14 bases separating them.

The V gene is TRBV18, the J gene TRBJ2-1; TRBD1 aligns across 10 bases. Germline V gives CDR1 KGHSH, CDR2 LQKENI. This CDR3 region has 14 residues. J was trimmed by 6 bases and V by 8 bases; bases with no gene match: 7. This CDR3 reads CASRRQGAGNEQFF. CDR3 sequence (DNA): TGTGCCAGCCGTAGACAGGGGGCAGGCAATGAGCAGTTCTTC.

This chain links TRBV18 with TRBJ1-4, with D unresolved. V was trimmed by 3 bases and J by 5 bases, leaving 10 bases between them. Germline CDR1 is KGHSH and CDR2 is LQKENI. CDR3 length equals 14 residues. The CDR3 DNA reads TGTGCCAGCTCACCCGTCGGGGAAAATGAAAAACTGTTTTTT. Translated: CASSPVGENEKLFF.

The V and J genes are TRBV19 and TRBJ1-5; a possible D gene is TRBD1 (5 bases). Germline V CDR1 and CDR2: LNHDA, SQIVND (reference sequence). The length of the CDR3 is 15 residues. V shed 6 bases and J shed 3 bases, with 15 bases lying between them. CDR3 amino acids: CASRVTGAVNQPQHF. For the CDR3, the DNA is TGTGCCAGTAGGGTCACCGGGGCCGTCAATCAGCCCCAGCATTTT.

The chain joins TRBV19 to TRBJ2-7; tentatively, D is TRBD1 (7 bases). Trimming pared 2 bases from V and 4 bases from J, leaving 12 bases between. CDR3 length equals 14 residues. Germline-derived CDR1 and CDR2 are LNHDA and SQIVND (reference sequence). The CDR3 DNA sequence: TGTGCCAGTAGTATACAGCAGGGGGGATACGAGCAGTACTTC. Amino acid sequence: CASSIQQGGYEQYF.

This chain connects TRBV7-3 to TRBJ2-1; 12 bases agree with TRBD2. The V segment lost 5 bases and the J segment 5 bases; nucleotides outside the gene matches: 7. The CDR3 spans 16 residues. Germline CDR1 and CDR2: SGHTA and FQGTGA. The CDR3 is CASSPSGLAGHNEQFF. CDR3 nucleotide sequence: TGTGCCAGCAGCCCTAGTGGACTAGCGGGACACAATGAGCAGTTCTTC.

This rearrangement joins TRBV27 to TRBJ1-2, with 8 nucleotides matching TRBD1. The V gene end was trimmed by 10 bases and the J gene end by 5 bases; junction bases not matched to a gene: 6. CDR3 size: 12 residues. CDR1 MNHEY and CDR2 SMNVEV come from the germline V gene (reference sequence). CDR3: CATRTGSYGYTF. The CDR3 DNA sequence: TGTGCCACCCGGACAGGGTCTTATGGCTACACCTTC.

The rearrangement uses TRBV5-6 and TRBJ2-7; the D call may be TRBD1 or TRBD2 (7 bases each). The CDR3 length is 15 residues. V lost 5 bases and J 0 bases, leaving 15 bases between the germline ends. Germline values: CDR1 SGHDT, CDR2 YYEEEE. Here the CDR3 reads CASRSGEGASYEQYF. The CDR3 DNA reads as TGTGCCAGCAGGTCAGGGGAGGGGGCCTCCTACGAGCAGTACTTC.